These 12 T cell receptor beta chains came from one sample sequenced in a study of metastatic and nonmetastatic thyroid tumors (dated by TCRdb to 2018 to 2020). None of the patients had been given any treatment before thyroid surgery. Library prep was done by PCR. TCRdb shows the sequencer as Illumina HiSeq 4000. In TCRdb, the public reads were trimmed at Q25 with fastp and aligned with MiXCR, with productive beta chains retained. For this sample there are tens of thousands of clones; less than 50% appear just once. Around a quarter of the sample rests with the top ten. The material sequenced was tumor tissue. All receptors derive from a male donor with papillary thyroid cancer or a benign thyroid nodule (not recorded which). Some clones in this sample may be carry-over from other donors' samples.

This clone was counted only a few times. The chain is built from TRBV20-1 and TRBJ2-7; 9 bases fit TRBD1. The trim removed 7 bases at V and 4 bases at J, leaving 8 bases unmatched. Germline CDR1 and CDR2: DFQATT and SNEGSKA (reference sequence). This CDR3 is built from 13 residues. The CDR3 is CSGGTGKVYEQYF. For the CDR3, the DNA is TGCAGTGGAGGGACAGGGAAGGTTTACGAGCAGTACTTC.

The genes are TRBV20-1 and TRBJ1-6, with a tentative D call TRBD1 (6 bases). CDR1 is DFQATT and CDR2 is SNEGSKA in the germline V gene (reference sequence). V gave up 0 bases and J gave up 11 bases, with 11 bases separating them. This CDR3 region has 13 residues. The DNA for the CDR3 is TGCAGTGCTAGAGATCGACAGGCCGCACCCCTCCACTTT. As protein: CSARDRQAAPLHF.

This clone has just a few counts. The rearrangement links TRBV28 to TRBJ2-2; 7 nucleotides match TRBD1. Germline V lookup: CDR1 MDHEN, CDR2 SYDVKM. CDR3 length equals 14 residues. The J segment lost 4 bases and the V segment lost 4 bases, leaving 3 bases of the junction unmatched. The CDR3 spells CASSWDSPTGELFF. The CDR3, as DNA: TGTGCCAGCAGTTGGGACAGCCCCACCGGGGAGCTGTTTTTT.

The chain uses TRBV15 and TRBJ2-3; TRBD1 agrees at 7 bases. Per the germline V gene, CDR1 is LNHNV and CDR2 is YYDKDF (reference sequence). Germline trimming cut 3 bases from V and 5 bases from J; bases unmatched to any gene: 8. This CDR3 contains 15 residues. CDR3: CATSSGTGVIDTQYF. DNA for the CDR3: TGTGCCACCAGCAGTGGAACAGGGGTAATAGATACGCAGTATTTT.

In regard to this clone: One junction end disagrees with the germline gene, perhaps due to a read error. The chain has TRBV2 and TRBJ2-7; tentative D call: TRBD2 (5 bases). Germline assignment: CDR1 SNHLY and CDR2 FYNNEI. The CDR3 has 13 residues. The CDR3 DNA reads as TGTGCCAGCACTCGAACGGGGAGCTACGAGCCGTACTTC. Translation gives CASTRTGSYEPYF.

V and J are TRBV6-1 and TRBJ1-1; a possible D gene is TRBD1 (6 bases). Per the germline V gene, CDR1 is MNHNS and CDR2 is SASEGT. The CDR3 extends over 13 amino acids. V lost 5 bases and J 9 bases, leaving 16 bases between the germline ends. The CDR3 bases are TGTGCCAGCAGTACCCGAGACGACAGGAAAGCTTTCTTT. This translates into CASSTRDDRKAFF.

This rearrangement joins TRBV27 to TRBJ2-5, with TRBD2 matching over 7 bases. The CDR3 extends over 15 amino acids. CDR1 MNHEY and CDR2 SMNVEV come from the germline V gene (reference sequence). J was trimmed by 1 base and V by 2 bases; bases with no gene match: 4. The CDR3: CASSLTPSGQETQYF. In DNA, the CDR3 is TGTGCCAGCAGTTTAACCCCTAGCGGCCAAGAGACCCAGTACTTC.

This chain joins TRBV5-1 and TRBJ1-4, with D uncertain. With 3 bases removed from V and 6 bases from J, the gap between germline ends came to 15 bases. CDR3 length equals 15 residues. Germline assignment: CDR1 SGHRS and CDR2 YFSETQ. CDR3 loop: CASSWDSGADEKLFF. Here the CDR3 DNA reads TGCGCCAGCAGCTGGGATTCCGGTGCGGATGAAAAACTGTTTTTT.

V usage is TRBV28 and J usage is TRBJ1-1, with 9 bases aligning to TRBD1. There are 13 residues in the CDR3. J gave up 4 bases and V 6 bases, and 3 bases lay outside the gene matches. The V gene's germline CDR1 is MDHEN and CDR2 SYDVKM. Written as DNA, the CDR3 is TGTGCCAGCAGCTCGGACAGGGGCACTGAAGCTTTCTTT. The encoded protein is CASSSDRGTEAFF.

The chain joins TRBV4-2 to TRBJ2-3; no firm D call. The CDR3 covers 12 residues. Per germline, CDR1 LGHNA and CDR2 YNFKEQ. V was pared by 4 bases and J by 6 bases, with 8 bases between. The DNA of the CDR3 is TGTGCCAGCAGCCCAGAGATGGATACGCAGTATTTT. This encodes CASSPEMDTQYF.

The rearrangement links TRBV4-2 to TRBJ2-7; D uncertain. The CDR3 extends over 14 amino acids. CDR1 is LGHNA, CDR2 YNFKEQ, per germline. Trimming pared 4 bases from V and 2 bases from J, leaving 12 bases between. Here the CDR3 reads CASSPSLVPYEQYF. For the CDR3, the DNA is TGTGCCAGCAGCCCGTCCCTGGTCCCCTACGAGCAGTACTTC.

The V gene is TRBV6-1, the J gene TRBJ1-1; D ambiguous. Germline V lookup: CDR1 MNHNS, CDR2 SASEGT. This CDR3 spans 12 amino acids. Trimming shortened V by 7 bases and J by 0 bases, and 6 bases separated the two germline ends. The DNA for the CDR3 is TGTGCCAGCACGCAATTGAACACTGAAGCTTTCTTT. Translating it yields CASTQLNTEAFF.